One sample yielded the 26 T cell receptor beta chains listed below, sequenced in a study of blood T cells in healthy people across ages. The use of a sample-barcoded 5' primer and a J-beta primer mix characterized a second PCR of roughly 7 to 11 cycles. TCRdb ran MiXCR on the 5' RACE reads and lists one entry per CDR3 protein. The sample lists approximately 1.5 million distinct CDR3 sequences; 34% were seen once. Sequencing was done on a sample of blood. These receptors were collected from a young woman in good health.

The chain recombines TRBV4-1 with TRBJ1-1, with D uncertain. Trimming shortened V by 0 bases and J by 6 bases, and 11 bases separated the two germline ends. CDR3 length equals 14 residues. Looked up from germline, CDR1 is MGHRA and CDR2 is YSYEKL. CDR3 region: CASSQDFGKAEAFF. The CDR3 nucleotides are TGCGCCAGCAGCCAAGATTTTGGCAAGGCTGAAGCTTTCTTT.

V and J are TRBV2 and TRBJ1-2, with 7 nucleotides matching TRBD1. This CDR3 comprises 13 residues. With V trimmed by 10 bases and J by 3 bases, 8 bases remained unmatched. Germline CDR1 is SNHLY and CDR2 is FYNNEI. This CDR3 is CANRRTGDYGYTF. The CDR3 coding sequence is TGTGCCAACAGAAGGACAGGCGACTATGGCTACACCTTC.

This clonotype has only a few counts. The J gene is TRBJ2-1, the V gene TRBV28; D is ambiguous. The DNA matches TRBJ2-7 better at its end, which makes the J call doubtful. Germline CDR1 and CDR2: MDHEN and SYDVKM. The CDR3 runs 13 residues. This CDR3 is CASSLVPWNEQYF. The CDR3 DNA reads TGTGCCAGCAGTTTAGTTCCCTGGAACGAGCAGTACTTC.

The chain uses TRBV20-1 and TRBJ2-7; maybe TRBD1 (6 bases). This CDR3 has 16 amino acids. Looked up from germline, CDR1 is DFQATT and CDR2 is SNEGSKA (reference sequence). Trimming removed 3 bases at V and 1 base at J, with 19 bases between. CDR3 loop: CSASQEGRGKSYEQYF. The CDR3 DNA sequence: TGCAGTGCTAGTCAAGAGGGCAGGGGTAAATCCTACGAGCAGTACTTC.

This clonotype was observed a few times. In nucleotides, the CDR3 is TGCGCCAGCAGCTTCACCCCAGATACGCAGTATTTT. This gives the protein CASSFTPDTQYF. This rearrangement joins TRBV5-1 to TRBJ2-3; D remains unclear. Germline V CDR1 and CDR2: SGHRS, YFSETQ. V was trimmed by 2 bases and J by 4 bases, leaving 5 bases between them. The CDR3 totals 12 residues.

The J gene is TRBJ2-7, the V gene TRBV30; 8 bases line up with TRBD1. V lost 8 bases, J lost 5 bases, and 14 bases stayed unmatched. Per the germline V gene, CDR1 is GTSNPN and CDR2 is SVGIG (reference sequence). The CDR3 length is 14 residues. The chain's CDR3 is CAIGTIDRGHEQYF. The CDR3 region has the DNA TGTGCCATCGGAACTATAGACAGGGGCCACGAGCAGTACTTC.

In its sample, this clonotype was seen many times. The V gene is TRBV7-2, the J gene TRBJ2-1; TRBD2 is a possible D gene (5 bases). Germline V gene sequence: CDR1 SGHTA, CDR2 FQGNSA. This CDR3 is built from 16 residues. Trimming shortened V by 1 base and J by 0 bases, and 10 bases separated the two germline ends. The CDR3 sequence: CASSLVRASSYNEQFF. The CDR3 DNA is TGTGCCAGCAGCTTAGTGCGGGCAAGCTCCTACAATGAGCAGTTCTTC. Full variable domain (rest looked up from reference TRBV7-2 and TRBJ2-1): GAGVSQSPSNKVTEKGKDVELRCDPISGHTALYWYRQSLGQGLEFLIYFQGNSAPDKSGLPSDRFSAERTGGSVSTLTIQRTQQEDSAVYLCASSLVRASSYNEQFFGPGTRLTVL.

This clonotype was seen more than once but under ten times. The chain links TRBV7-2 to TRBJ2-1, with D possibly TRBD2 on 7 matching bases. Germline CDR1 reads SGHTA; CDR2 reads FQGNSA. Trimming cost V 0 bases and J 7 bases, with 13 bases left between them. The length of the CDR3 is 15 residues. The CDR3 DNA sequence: TGTGCCAGCAGCTTAGCTTGGGGGGGGGCAAATGAGCAGTTCTTC. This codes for CASSLAWGGANEQFF.

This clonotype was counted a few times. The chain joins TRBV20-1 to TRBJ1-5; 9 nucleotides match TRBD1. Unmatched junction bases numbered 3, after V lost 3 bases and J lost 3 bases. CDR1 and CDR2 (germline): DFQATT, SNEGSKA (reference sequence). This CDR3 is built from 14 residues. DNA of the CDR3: TGCAGTGCTAGTCGACAGGGGGACAATCAGCCCCAGCATTTT. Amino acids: CSASRQGDNQPQHF.

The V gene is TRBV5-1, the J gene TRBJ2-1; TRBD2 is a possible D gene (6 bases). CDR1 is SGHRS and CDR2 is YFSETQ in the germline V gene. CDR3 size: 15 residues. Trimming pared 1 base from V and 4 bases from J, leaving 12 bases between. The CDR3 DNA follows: TGCGCCAGCAGCTTGCCTCGGAGGGAGTACAATGAGCAGTTCTTC. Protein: CASSLPRREYNEQFF.

In DNA, the CDR3 is TGTGCCAGCAGCCAGAGTTTGAGGGGCCCCTACGAGCAGTACTTC. Translated: CASSQSLRGPYEQYF. The J gene is TRBJ2-7, the V gene TRBV14; D is tentatively TRBD1 or TRBD2 (5 bases each). The V end lost 3 bases, the J end lost 2 bases, and 14 bases lay between the germline ends. CDR3 length equals 15 residues. Per germline, CDR1 SGHDN and CDR2 FVKESK.

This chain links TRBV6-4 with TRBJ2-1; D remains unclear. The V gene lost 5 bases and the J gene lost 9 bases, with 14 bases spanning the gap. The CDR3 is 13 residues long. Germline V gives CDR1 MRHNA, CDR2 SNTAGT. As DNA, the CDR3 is TGTGCCAGCAGTACGACCCCTTTTAGTGAGCAGTTCTTC. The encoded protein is CASSTTPFSEQFF.

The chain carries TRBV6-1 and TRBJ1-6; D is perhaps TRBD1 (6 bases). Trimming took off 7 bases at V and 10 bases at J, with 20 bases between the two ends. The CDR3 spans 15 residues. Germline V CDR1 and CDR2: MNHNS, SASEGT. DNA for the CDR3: TGTGCCAGCACACTCAGCGGGGGCGCGGACTCACCCCTCCACTTT. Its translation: CASTLSGGADSPLHF.

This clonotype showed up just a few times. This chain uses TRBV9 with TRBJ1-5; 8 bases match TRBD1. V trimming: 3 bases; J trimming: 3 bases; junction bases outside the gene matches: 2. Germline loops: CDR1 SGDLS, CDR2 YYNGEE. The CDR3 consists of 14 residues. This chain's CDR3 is CASSAGGNNQPQHF. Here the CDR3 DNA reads TGTGCCAGCAGCGCAGGGGGCAACAATCAGCCCCAGCATTTT.

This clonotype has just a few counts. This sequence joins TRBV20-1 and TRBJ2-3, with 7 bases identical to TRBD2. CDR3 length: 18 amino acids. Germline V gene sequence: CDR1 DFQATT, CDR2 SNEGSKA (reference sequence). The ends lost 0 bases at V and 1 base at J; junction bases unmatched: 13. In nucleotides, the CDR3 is TGCAGTGCTAGAGATCCCCGCCGGGCGGGAGCACGCACAGATACGCAGTATTTT. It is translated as CSARDPRRAGARTDTQYF.

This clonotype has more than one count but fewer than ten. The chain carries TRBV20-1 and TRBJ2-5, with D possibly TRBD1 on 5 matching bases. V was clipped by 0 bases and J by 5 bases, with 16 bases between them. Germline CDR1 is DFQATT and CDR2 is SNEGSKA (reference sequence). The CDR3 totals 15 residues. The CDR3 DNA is TGCAGTGCTAGAGATGAACAGCAAAAGGGGGAGACCCAGTACTTC. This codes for CSARDEQQKGETQYF.

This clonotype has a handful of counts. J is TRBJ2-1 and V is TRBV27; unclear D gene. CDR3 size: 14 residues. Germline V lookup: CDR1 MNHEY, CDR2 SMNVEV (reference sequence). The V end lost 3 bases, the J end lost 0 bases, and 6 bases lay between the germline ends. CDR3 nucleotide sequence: TGTGCCAGCAGTTTTGGCGCCTCCTACAATGAGCAGTTCTTC. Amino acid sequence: CASSFGASYNEQFF.

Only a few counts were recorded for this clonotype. The CDR3 nucleotides are TGTGCCAGCAGCCCGAATACAGGGGAGACCCAGTACTTC. Its protein is CASSPNTGETQYF. This chain links TRBV7-3 with TRBJ2-5; D is perhaps TRBD1 (6 bases). The V end was cut by 5 bases, the J end by 5 bases, with 12 bases between. This CDR3 region has 13 residues. Germline V gene data show CDR1 as SGHTA and CDR2 as FQGTGA.

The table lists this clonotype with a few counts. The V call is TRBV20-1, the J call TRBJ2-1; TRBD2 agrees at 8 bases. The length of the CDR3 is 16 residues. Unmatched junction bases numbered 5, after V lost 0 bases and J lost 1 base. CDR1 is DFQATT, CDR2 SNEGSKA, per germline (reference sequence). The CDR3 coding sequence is TGCAGTGCTAGAGATCTCGGGACTAGATCCTACAATGAGCAGTTCTTC. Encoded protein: CSARDLGTRSYNEQFF.

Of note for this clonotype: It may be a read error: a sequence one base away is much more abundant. The CDR3: CSAPGLDGYKQYF. DNA for the CDR3: TGCAGTGCCCCTGGACTAGATGGGTACAAGCAGTACTTC. The gene calls are TRBV20-1 and TRBJ2-7; 7 nucleotides match TRBD2. From germline, CDR1 is DFQATT and CDR2 SNEGSKA (reference sequence). CDR3 length: 13 residues. V shed 6 bases, J shed 8 bases, and the junction held 13 bases outside the gene matches.

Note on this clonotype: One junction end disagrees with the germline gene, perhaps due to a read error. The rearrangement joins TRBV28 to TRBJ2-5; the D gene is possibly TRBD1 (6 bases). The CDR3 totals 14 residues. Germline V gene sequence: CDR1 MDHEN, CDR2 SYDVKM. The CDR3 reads CASSSVNREEAQYF. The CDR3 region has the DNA TGTGCCAGCAGTTCCGTAAACAGGGAAGAGGCCCAGTACTTC.

The CDR3 nucleotides read TGTGCCACCAGTGACCCAGGACTAGCGGGACGGGACCTGGGAACGGATACGCAGTATTTT. It yields the protein CATSDPGLAGRDLGTDTQYF. The gene calls are TRBV24-1 and TRBJ2-3, with 12 bases fitting TRBD2. The V gene end was trimmed by 4 bases and the J gene end by 6 bases; junction bases not matched to a gene: 19. This CDR3 comprises 20 residues. Germline-derived CDR1 and CDR2 are KGHDR and SFDVKD.

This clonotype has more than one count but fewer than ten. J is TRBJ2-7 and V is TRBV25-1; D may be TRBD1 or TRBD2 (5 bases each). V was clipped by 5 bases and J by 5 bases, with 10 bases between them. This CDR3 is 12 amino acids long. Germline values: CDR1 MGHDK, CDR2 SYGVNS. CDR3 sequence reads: CASSTRDDEQYF. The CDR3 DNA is TGTGCCAGCAGTACCCGGGACGACGAGCAGTACTTC.

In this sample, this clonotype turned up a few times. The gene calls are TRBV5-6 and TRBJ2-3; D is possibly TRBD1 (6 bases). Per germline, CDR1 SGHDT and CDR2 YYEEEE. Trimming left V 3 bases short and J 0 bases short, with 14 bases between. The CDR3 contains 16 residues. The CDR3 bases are TGTGCCAGCAGCTCCGGTTGGGGGCTTAGCACAGATACGCAGTATTTT. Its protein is CASSSGWGLSTDTQYF.

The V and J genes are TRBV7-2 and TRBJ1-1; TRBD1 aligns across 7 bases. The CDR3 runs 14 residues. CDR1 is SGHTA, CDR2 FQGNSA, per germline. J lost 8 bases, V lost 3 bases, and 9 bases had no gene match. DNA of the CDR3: TGTGCCAGCAGCTTTCGACAGGGACCTTCCGAAGCTTTCTTT. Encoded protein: CASSFRQGPSEAFF.

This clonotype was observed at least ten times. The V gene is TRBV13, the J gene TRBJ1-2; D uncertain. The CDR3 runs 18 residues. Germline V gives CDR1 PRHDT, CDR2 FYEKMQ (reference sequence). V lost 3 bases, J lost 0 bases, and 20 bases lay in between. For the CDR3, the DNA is TGTGCCAGCAGCTTGGACTCGAACACACTATCCCCTAACTATGGCTACACCTTC. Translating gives CASSLDSNTLSPNYGYTF.